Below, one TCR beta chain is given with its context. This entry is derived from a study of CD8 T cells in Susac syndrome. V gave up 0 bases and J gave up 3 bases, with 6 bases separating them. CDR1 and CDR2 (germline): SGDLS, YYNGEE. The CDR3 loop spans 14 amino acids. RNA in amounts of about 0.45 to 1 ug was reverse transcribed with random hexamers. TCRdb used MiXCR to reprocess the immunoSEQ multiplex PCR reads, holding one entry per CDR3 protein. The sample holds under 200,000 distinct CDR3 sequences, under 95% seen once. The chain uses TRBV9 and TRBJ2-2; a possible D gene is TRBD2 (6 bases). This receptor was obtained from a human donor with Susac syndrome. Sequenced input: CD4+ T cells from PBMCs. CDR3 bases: TGTGCCAGCAGCGTAGGCGGGGACACCGGGGAGCTGTTTTTT. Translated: CASSVGGDTGELFF.